This T cell receptor (beta chain) is drawn from a study of T cell responses to AZD1222 COVID-19 vaccine. The assay was immunoSEQ multiplex PCR, and TCRdb's table has in-frame clones only and misses some. This sample carries about 180,000 clones, just under 90% of them seen once, and the ten largest clones take approximately 4.2%. Germline lookup yields CDR1 SNHLY and CDR2 FYNNEI. Trimming pared 0 bases from V and 2 bases from J, leaving 12 bases between. The CDR3 spans 16 residues. The chain joins TRBV2 to TRBJ2-3, with D perhaps TRBD1 (6 bases). The sample here was peripheral blood, taken 28 days after the second dose of the MenACWY control vaccine. This receptor was identified in an adult who received the MenACWY meningococcal vaccine as a control. Here the CDR3 reads CASSEAQGSFTDTQYF. CDR3 nucleotide sequence: TGTGCCAGCAGTGAAGCGCAGGGGTCTTTCACAGATACGCAGTATTTT.